The 6 T cell receptor beta chains listed next were all sequenced from one sample in a study of T cells in Graves' hyperthyroidism and ophthalmopathy. Researchers took RNA transcripts and amplified the TCR beta CDR3 regions from them. The primer set for the first-round RT-PCR of the TCR CDR3 was HTBI. TCRdb reprocessed the multiplex PCR reads via MiXCR and lists one record per CDR3 protein. The sample lists around 760,000 distinct CDR3 sequences, 35% occurring once. Sequenced input: blood. These receptors all stem from a woman between 40 and 50 years old with Graves' hyperthyroidism.

The chain carries TRBV6-5 and TRBJ1-1; no reliable D call. CDR1 and CDR2 (germline): MNHEY, SVGAGI. CDR3 length equals 13 residues. Between the trimmed V and J ends, which lost 6 bases and 3 bases, there was a span of 11 bases. CDR3 in DNA: TGTGCCAGCAGCCGCCTGAGGTACACTGAAGCTTTCTTT. Its protein product is CASSRLRYTEAFF.

This clonotype was seen at least ten times. The V and J genes are TRBV7-2 and TRBJ2-5; 7 bases are a match to TRBD1. The CDR3 sequence is 15 residues long. Germline CDR1 and CDR2: SGHTA and FQGNSA. V shed 2 bases and J 9 bases; nucleotides not matched to a gene: 12. The CDR3 nucleotides read TGTGCCAGCAGCTTATTAGGGGGCGCGTGGGTCGCCCAGTACTTC. Translation gives CASSLLGGAWVAQYF.

This clonotype was counted a few times. The chain employs TRBV5-1 and TRBJ1-4; 7 nucleotides match TRBD1. CDR3 size: 14 residues. The germline CDR1 and CDR2 sequences are SGHRS and YFSETQ. V was clipped by 2 bases and J by 8 bases; unmatched bases: 6. CDR3 DNA sequence: TGCGCCAGCAGCTTCCAGAGAGGGGGCGAAAAACTGTTTTTT. This encodes CASSFQRGGEKLFF.

This clonotype was seen a few times. The chain is built from TRBV10-3 and TRBJ2-2, with a possible D match to TRBD2 (6 bases). V was cut by 4 bases and J by 0 bases, with 9 bases left in between. CDR1 is ENHRY, CDR2 SYGVKD, per germline. CDR3 size: 15 residues. DNA for the CDR3: TGTGCCATCAGTGGGCCTAGCGCGAACACCGGGGAGCTGTTTTTT. Its translation: CAISGPSANTGELFF.

This clonotype was observed at least ten times. The rearrangement joins TRBV2 to TRBJ1-2; a weak D match, TRBD1 (6 bases). The V gene lost 8 bases and the J gene lost 2 bases, with 9 bases spanning the gap. The germline V gene encodes CDR1 SNHLY and CDR2 FYNNEI. The CDR3 length is 12 residues. The CDR3 loop is CASGGQNYGYTF. The CDR3 DNA follows: TGTGCCAGCGGGGGGCAGAACTATGGCTACACCTTC.

This clonotype turned up a few times. This chain uses TRBV29-1 with TRBJ2-5; 11 bases are a match to TRBD1. This CDR3 has 15 residues. V was clipped by 4 bases and J by 5 bases; unmatched bases: 9. Germline V lookup: CDR1 SQVTM, CDR2 ANQGSEA. Written as DNA, the CDR3 is TGCAGCGTTGGCGAATTCCGGGACAGGGGGGAGACCCAGTACTTC. It is translated as CSVGEFRDRGETQYF.